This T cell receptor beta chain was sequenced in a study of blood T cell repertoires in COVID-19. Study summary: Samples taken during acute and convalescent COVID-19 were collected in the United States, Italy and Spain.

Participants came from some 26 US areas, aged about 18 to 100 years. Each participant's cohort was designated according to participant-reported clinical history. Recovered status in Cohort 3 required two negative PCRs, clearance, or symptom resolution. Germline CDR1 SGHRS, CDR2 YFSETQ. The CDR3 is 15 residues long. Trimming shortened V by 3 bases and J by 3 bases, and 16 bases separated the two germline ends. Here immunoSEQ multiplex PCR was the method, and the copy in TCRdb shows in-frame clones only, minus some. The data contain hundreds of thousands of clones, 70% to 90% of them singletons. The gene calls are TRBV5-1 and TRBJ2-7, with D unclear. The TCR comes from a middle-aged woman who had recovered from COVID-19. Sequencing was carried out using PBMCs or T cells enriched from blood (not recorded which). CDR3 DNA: TGCGCCAGCAGCTCAGCAGTCGGCAGGAACTACGAGCAGTACTTC. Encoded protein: CASSSAVGRNYEQYF. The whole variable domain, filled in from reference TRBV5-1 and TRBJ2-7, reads KAGVTQTPRYLIKTRGQQVTLSCSPISGHRSVSWYQQTPGQGLQFLFEYFSETQRNKGNFPGRFSGRQFSNSRSEMNVSTLELGDSALYLCASSSAVGRNYEQYFGPGTRLTVT.